This T cell receptor beta chain was observed in a study of siplizumab effects on memory and regulatory T cells. Whole-study findings and limits: Memory cells seemed less diverse than naive T cells, which seemed major alloresponse contributors. Mapping to unstimulated subsets was achieved for only a minor fraction of alloreactive clones. An assignable phenotype, naive or memory, was missing from roughly 79-95% of proliferating CD4+ or CD8+ clones.

Produced via immunoSEQ multiplex PCR; TCRdb's table is partial and in-frame only. The table has some 100,000 clones, about 90% seen once; the top ten hold 2.5% to 3%. Germline V gene sequence: CDR1 MNHEY, CDR2 SVGAGI. The CDR3 length is 16 residues. Trimming shortened V by 2 bases and J by 4 bases, and 12 bases separated the two germline ends. Remarks on this clone: Its antigen is not identified.

The material sequenced was CD4+ T cells sorted from blood. The sequence derives from a human donor in good health. Some clones in this sample may be carry-over from other donors' samples. The chain employs TRBV6-5 and TRBJ2-6, with TRBD2 as a possible D gene (6 bases). The CDR3 DNA reads TGTGCCAGCAGTTACGGGACTCCGGGGGGGGCCAACGTCCTGACTTTC. Protein sequence: CASSYGTPGGANVLTF.